One sample yielded the 19 T cell receptor beta chains listed below, sequenced in a study of early T cells in non-severe SARS-CoV-2 infection. One entry per CDR3 protein results from TCRdb running MiXCR on the 5' RACE reads. The sample consists of about 50,000 distinct CDR3 sequences, about 9.3% of them appearing once. Sequences were obtained from whole blood. Every receptor here comes from an adult who was a healthcare worker with PCR-confirmed SARS-CoV-2 infection or an uninfected control (not recorded which).

This clonotype has just a few counts. The CDR3: CASSLPETNEQYF. Written as DNA, the CDR3 is TGCGCCAGCAGCTTGCCCGAAACCAACGAGCAGTACTTC. The rearrangement links TRBV5-1 to TRBJ2-7, with D unclear. Per germline, CDR1 SGHRS and CDR2 YFSETQ. Trimming took 1 base from V and 5 from J, leaving 10 bases between them. The CDR3 spans 13 residues.

This clonotype was counted ten times or more. The V gene is TRBV20-1, the J gene TRBJ2-2; D not resolved. The CDR3 runs to 14 residues. Deletions cut 5 bases from V and 7 bases from J, with 17 bases between. CDR1 is DFQATT, CDR2 SNEGSKA, per germline (reference sequence). CDR3 DNA: TGCAGTGCTCCGACCCTCCAATCGGGCGGGGAGCTGTTTTTT. Amino acids: CSAPTLQSGGELFF.

This clonotype was seen ten or more times. V is TRBV7-2 and J is TRBJ1-1; tentative D call: TRBD1 (6 bases). CDR1 SGHTA and CDR2 FQGNSA come from the germline V gene. The CDR3 contains 14 residues. The ends were cut back, 3 bases at V and 6 bases at J, with 14 bases in the middle. CDR3 residues: CASSLPRGTAEAFF. DNA for the CDR3: TGTGCCAGCAGCTTGCCGAGGGGGACGGCTGAAGCTTTCTTT.

The genes are TRBV5-1 and TRBJ2-5; either TRBD1 or TRBD2 may fit D (7 bases each). Trimming left V 2 bases short and J 4 bases short, with 12 bases between. The germline CDR1 and CDR2 sequences are SGHRS and YFSETQ. This CDR3 is 14 amino acids long. CDR3: CASSLQGRGETQYF. As DNA, the CDR3 is TGCGCCAGCAGCTTACAGGGGAGGGGAGAGACCCAGTACTTC. Looking up the rest from reference TRBV5-1 and TRBJ2-5 gives the full variable domain: KAGVTQTPRYLIKTRGQQVTLSCSPISGHRSVSWYQQTPGQGLQFLFEYFSETQRNKGNFPGRFSGRQFSNSRSEMNVSTLELGDSALYLCASSLQGRGETQYFGPGTRLLVL.

This clonotype was counted at least ten times. The genes are TRBV27 and TRBJ2-7; 11 bases fit TRBD2. J lost 3 bases, V lost 6 bases, and 4 bases had no gene match. CDR1 and CDR2 (germline): MNHEY, SMNVEV (reference sequence). The CDR3 has 14 amino acids. The CDR3, as DNA: TGTGCCAGCAGCCCGGGACTAGCGGTCTACGAGCAGTACTTC. Encoded protein: CASSPGLAVYEQYF.

Many counts were recorded for this clonotype. V and J are TRBV24-1 and TRBJ2-3; no clear D gene. The CDR3 has 14 amino acids. V was cut by 5 bases and J by 2 bases, with 10 bases left in between. CDR1 and CDR2 (germline): KGHDR, SFDVKD. The chain's CDR3 is CATSAHRVTDTQYF. In nucleotides, the CDR3 is TGTGCCACCAGTGCTCATCGGGTCACAGATACGCAGTATTTT.

This clonotype was seen repeatedly, ten times or more. The chain combines TRBV3-1 with TRBJ2-1; D gene uncertain. Germline V gives CDR1 LGHDT, CDR2 YNNKEL (reference sequence). The V gene lost 1 base and the J gene lost 3 bases, with 7 bases spanning the gap. The CDR3 spans 14 residues. In DNA, the CDR3 is TGTGCCAGCAGCCAAGGTTGGGACTACAATGAGCAGTTCTTC. As protein: CASSQGWDYNEQFF.

In this sample, this clonotype turned up a few times. The rearrangement links TRBV29-1 to TRBJ1-1; D uncertain. The V gene's germline CDR1 is SQVTM and CDR2 ANQGSEA. This CDR3 comprises 13 residues. Trimming shortened V by 8 bases and J by 0 bases, and 13 bases separated the two germline ends. CDR3 in DNA: TGCAGCTACTTTTCCCCAATGAACACTGAAGCTTTCTTT. Protein product: CSYFSPMNTEAFF.

The chain has TRBV7-2 and TRBJ2-3; D perhaps matches TRBD1 (5 bases). The CDR3 contains 14 residues. Germline CDR1 SGHTA, CDR2 FQGNSA. Trimming took off 0 bases at V and 7 bases at J, with 11 bases between the two ends. CDR3 bases: TGTGCCAGCAGCTTAGCATCTTGGGGCAATACGCAGTATTTT. It specifies CASSLASWGNTQYF.

This clonotype was counted many times. At one boundary the junction diverges from the germline segment, which might be a read error. The chain combines TRBV7-2 with TRBJ2-2; TRBD2 matches at 11 bases. Germline values: CDR1 SGHTA, CDR2 FQGNSA. This CDR3 region has 15 residues. Here the CDR3 reads CASSSGLAATGDLFF. DNA for the CDR3: TGTGCCAGCAGCTCGGGACTAGCGGCCACCGGGGATCTGTTTTTT.

This clonotype turned up a few times. The gene calls are TRBV29-1 and TRBJ2-3; TRBD2 might be the D (6 bases). The CDR3 is 12 amino acids. The germline V gene encodes CDR1 SQVTM and CDR2 ANQGSEA. V was shortened by 5 bases and J by 6 bases, with 12 bases between the two germline ends. CDR3 coding DNA: TGCAGCGTTCAGGAGGCGGGGGATACGCAGTATTTT. Translating it yields CSVQEAGDTQYF.

The CDR3 loop is CASSFGLAGVGSTGELFF. CDR3 bases: TGTGCCAGCAGCTTCGGGCTAGCGGGAGTAGGATCCACCGGGGAGCTGTTTTTT. The genes are TRBV5-6 and TRBJ2-2; TRBD2 matches 10 bases. The junction had 11 bases not matched to a gene; V was cut back by 2 bases and J by 4 bases. The CDR3 runs to 18 residues. Germline V lookup: CDR1 SGHDT, CDR2 YYEEEE. Full variable domain (outside the CDR3, taken from reference TRBV5-6 and TRBJ2-2): DAGVTQSPTHLIKTRGQQVTLRCSPKSGHDTVSWYQQALGQGPQFIFQYYEEEERQRGNFPDRFSGHQFPNYSSELNVNALLLGDSALYLCASSFGLAGVGSTGELFFGEGSRLTVL.

The table lists this clonotype with a few counts. This chain links TRBV7-2 with TRBJ1-2; TRBD1 matches 7 bases. The J segment lost 4 bases and the V segment lost 5 bases, leaving 10 bases of the junction unmatched. The CDR3 extends over 15 amino acids. CDR1 is SGHTA and CDR2 is FQGNSA in the germline V gene. The DNA for the CDR3 is TGTGCCAGCAGCCCTGGACAGGCGAATTTCTATGGCTACACCTTC. It codes for CASSPGQANFYGYTF.

This clonotype was seen at least ten times. The chain employs TRBV7-2 and TRBJ1-1; a possible D gene is TRBD1 (6 bases). V lost 2 bases and J 1 base, leaving 11 bases between the germline ends. Germline V CDR1 and CDR2: SGHTA, FQGNSA. This CDR3 region has 15 residues. In DNA, the CDR3 is TGTGCCAGCAGCTTATCGGGGGGCGAGAACACTGAAGCTTTCTTT. Translating it yields CASSLSGGENTEAFF.

This clonotype was recorded many times. V usage is TRBV7-8 and J usage is TRBJ2-1; TRBD2 is a possible D gene (5 bases). CDR1 and CDR2 (germline): SGHVS, FQNEAQ. The length of the CDR3 is 16 residues. V lost 3 bases and J lost 1, with 13 bases in between. CDR3 loop: CASSFTPLASYNEQFF. Written as DNA, the CDR3 is TGTGCCAGCAGCTTTACCCCCTTAGCGTCCTACAATGAGCAGTTCTTC.

This clonotype was detected many times. The gene calls are TRBV10-3 and TRBJ2-7, with D perhaps matching TRBD1 (5 bases). The germline CDR1 and CDR2 sequences are ENHRY and SYGVKD. V was trimmed by 4 bases and J by 1 base, leaving 8 bases between them. The CDR3 runs 13 residues. This CDR3 reads CAISVDSSYEQYF. DNA for the CDR3: TGTGCCATCAGTGTCGACAGTTCCTACGAGCAGTACTTC.

This sequence joins TRBV27 and TRBJ2-1; 8 bases agree with TRBD2. The germline V gene has CDR1 MNHEY and CDR2 SMNVEV (reference sequence). The V and J ends lost 5 bases and 0 bases, in that order; junction bases with no gene match: 12. The CDR3 covers 18 residues. The CDR3, as DNA: TGTGCCAGCAGTACTCGGCGCGCGGGAGGTCTCTCCTACAATGAGCAGTTCTTC. Translated: CASSTRRAGGLSYNEQFF.

This clonotype was counted ten times or more. The CDR3 is CASSQGVRSGQFF. The CDR3 region has the DNA TGTGCCAGCAGCCAAGGAGTCAGGAGTGGGCAGTTCTTC. The chain combines TRBV7-2 with TRBJ2-1; D gene unclear. Germline CDR1 reads SGHTA; CDR2 reads FQGNSA. Trimming took 5 bases from V and 12 from J, leaving 17 bases between them. This CDR3 is 13 amino acids long.

The chain employs TRBV7-2 and TRBJ2-1, with TRBD2 as a possible D gene (5 bases). Trimming left V 1 base short and J 5 bases short, with 12 bases between. CDR3 length: 15 amino acids. Germline assignment: CDR1 SGHTA and CDR2 FQGNSA. The chain's CDR3 is CASSLGVGRHNEQFF. CDR3 nucleotide sequence: TGTGCCAGCAGCTTAGGCGTGGGGAGACACAATGAGCAGTTCTTC. Full variable domain (rest looked up from reference TRBV7-2 and TRBJ2-1): GAGVSQSPSNKVTEKGKDVELRCDPISGHTALYWYRQSLGQGLEFLIYFQGNSAPDKSGLPSDRFSAERTGGSVSTLTIQRTQQEDSAVYLCASSLGVGRHNEQFFGPGTRLTVL.